This T cell receptor beta chain was sequenced during a study of response to subunit inactivated influenza vaccine. This clonotype was detected ten times or more. The antigen remains undetermined. TCRdb ran MiXCR on the RT-PCR reads and lists one entry per CDR3 protein. The sample has fewer than 600,000 distinct CDR3 sequences, 6% to 9% seen once; the top ten hold about 12%. Findings of the study overall: The authors put forward the suggestion that each seasonal influenza vaccination may bring in only a limited number of new T cells.

Here the sequenced sample was PBMCs from blood, taken around 25 months after vaccination. This receptor was identified in a man between 50 and 75 years old who received an inactivated influenza vaccine.

For the CDR3, the DNA is TGTGCCAGCAGTTTGGTGTCCCCCTTAGCGGGATGGGCAGATACGCAGTATTTT. Encoded protein: CASSLVSPLAGWADTQYF. J is TRBJ2-3 and V is TRBV12-3 or TRBV12-4; 8 bases line up with TRBD2. The CDR3 loop spans 18 amino acids. Unmatched junction bases numbered 15, after V lost 3 bases and J lost 4 bases.